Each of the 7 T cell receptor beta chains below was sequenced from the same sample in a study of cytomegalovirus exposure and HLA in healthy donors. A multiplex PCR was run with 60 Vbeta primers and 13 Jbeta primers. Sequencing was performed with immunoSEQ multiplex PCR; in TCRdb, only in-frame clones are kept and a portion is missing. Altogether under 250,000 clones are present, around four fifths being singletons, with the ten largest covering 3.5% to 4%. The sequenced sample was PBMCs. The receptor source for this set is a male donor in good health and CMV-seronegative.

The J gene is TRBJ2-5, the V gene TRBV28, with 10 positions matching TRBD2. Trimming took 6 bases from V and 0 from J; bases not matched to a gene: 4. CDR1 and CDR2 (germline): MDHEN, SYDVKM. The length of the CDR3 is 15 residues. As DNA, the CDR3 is TGTGCCAGCAGCGTGACTAGCGGGTACCAAGAGACCCAGTACTTC. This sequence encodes CASSVTSGYQETQYF.

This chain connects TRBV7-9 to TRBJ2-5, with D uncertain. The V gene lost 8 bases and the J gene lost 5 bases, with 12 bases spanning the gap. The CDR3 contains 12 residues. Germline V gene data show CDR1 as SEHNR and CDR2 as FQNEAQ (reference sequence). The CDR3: CASGIDSETQYF. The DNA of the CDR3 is TGTGCCAGCGGCATCGACTCCGAGACCCAGTACTTC.

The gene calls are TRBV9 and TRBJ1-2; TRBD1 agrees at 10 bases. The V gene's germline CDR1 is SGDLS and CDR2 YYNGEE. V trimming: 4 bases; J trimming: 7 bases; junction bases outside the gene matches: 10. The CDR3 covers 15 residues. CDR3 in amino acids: CASSMWTGGRSGYTF. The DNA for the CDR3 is TGTGCCAGCAGCATGTGGACAGGGGGGAGGAGTGGCTACACCTTC.

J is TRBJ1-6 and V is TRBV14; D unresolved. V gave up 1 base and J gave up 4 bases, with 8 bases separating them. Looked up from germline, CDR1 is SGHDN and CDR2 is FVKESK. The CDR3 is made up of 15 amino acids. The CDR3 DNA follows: TGTGCCAGCAGCCAAGTCGGGAATTATAATTCACCCCTCCACTTT. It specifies CASSQVGNYNSPLHF. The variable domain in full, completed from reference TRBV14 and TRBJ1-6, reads EAGVTQFPSHSVIEKGQTVTLRCDPISGHDNLYWYRRVMGKEIKFLLHFVKESKQDESGMPNNRFLAERTGGTYSTLKVQPAELEDSGVYFCASSQVGNYNSPLHFGNGTRLTVT.

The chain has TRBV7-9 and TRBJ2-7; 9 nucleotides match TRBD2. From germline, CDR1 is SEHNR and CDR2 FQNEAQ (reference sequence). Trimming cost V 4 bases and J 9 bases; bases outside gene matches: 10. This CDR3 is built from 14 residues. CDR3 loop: CASSSRTSEQGQYF. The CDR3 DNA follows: TGTGCCAGCAGCTCCAGGACTAGCGAGCAGGGGCAGTACTTC.

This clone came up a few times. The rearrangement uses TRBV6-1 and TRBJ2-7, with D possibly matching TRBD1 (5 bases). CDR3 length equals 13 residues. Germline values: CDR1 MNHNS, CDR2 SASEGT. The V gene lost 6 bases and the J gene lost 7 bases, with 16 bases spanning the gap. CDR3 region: CASRETVSSEQYF. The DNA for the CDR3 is TGTGCCAGCAGAGAGACAGTTTCCTCAGAGCAGTACTTC.

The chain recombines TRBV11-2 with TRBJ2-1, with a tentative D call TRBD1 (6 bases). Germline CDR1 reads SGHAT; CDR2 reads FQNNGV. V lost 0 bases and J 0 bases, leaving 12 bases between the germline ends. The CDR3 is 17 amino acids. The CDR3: CASSLDDRLGSYNEQFF. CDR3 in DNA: TGTGCCAGCAGCTTAGACGACAGGCTAGGCTCCTACAATGAGCAGTTCTTC. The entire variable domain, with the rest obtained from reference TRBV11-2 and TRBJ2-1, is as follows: EAGVAQSPRYKIIEKRQSVAFWCNPISGHATLYWYQQILGQGPKLLIQFQNNGVVDDSQLPKDRFSAERLKGVDSTLKIQPAKLEDSAVYLCASSLDDRLGSYNEQFFGPGTRLTVL.